Listed below are T cell receptor beta chains from one sample, sequenced in a study of CD8 T cells in Susac syndrome. TCRdb fed the immunoSEQ multiplex PCR reads into MiXCR, producing one record per CDR3 protein. The repertoire holds over 150,000 distinct CDR3 sequences, with about 96% as singletons. Material for sequencing was CD4+ T cells from PBMCs. The receptors come from a human donor with multiple sclerosis. The CDR3 runs from the conserved cysteine through the conserved F or W. A D gene is named only where the DNA matches it firmly. Not every row has a clone size; where given, it reads once, few, many or a size class.

cdr3_length,j_call,d_call,v_call,clone_size,cdr3_aa,cdr3_nt
11,TRBJ2-3,-,TRBV7-2,-,CASRGWDTQYF,TGTGCCAGCAGGGGGTGGGATACGCAGTATTTT
16,TRBJ2-1,-,TRBV12-2,once,CASRFGHQGLPNEQFF,TGTGCAAGTCGCTTCGGCCATCAGGGGTTACCTAATGAGCAGTTCTTC
15,TRBJ1-1,-,TRBV20-1,-,CSASRRAGMNTEAFF,TGCAGTGCTAGTCGAAGGGCAGGGATGAACACTGAAGCTTTCTTT
12,TRBJ2-4,-,TRBV14,-,CASSHPRETQYF,TGTGCCAGCAGCCACCCGAGGGAGACTCAGTACTTC
14,TRBJ2-7,TRBD2,TRBV11-3,-,CASSLGLSGSEQYF,TGTGCCAGCAGCCTTGGCCTGAGCGGGAGCGAGCAGTACTTC
11,TRBJ2-5,-,TRBV7-2,-,CASSLILTQYF,TGTGCCAGCAGCTTGATCCTGACCCAGTACTTC
15,TRBJ1-5,-,TRBV30,-,CAWSVRGGPNQPQHF,TGTGCCTGGAGTGTGAGGGGTGGCCCCAATCAGCCCCAGCATTTT
13,TRBJ2-5,-,TRBV10-3,once,CAISESRVETQYF,TGTGCCATCAGTGAGTCGAGAGTAGAGACCCAGTACTTC
14,TRBJ1-2,TRBD1,TRBV20-1,-,CSAKAGQGYYGYTF,TGCAGTGCTAAGGCGGGACAGGGGTACTATGGCTACACCTTC
12,TRBJ2-3,-,TRBV4-1,-,CASSHISDTQYF,TGCGCCAGCAGCCATATCTCAGATACGCAGTATTTT